This T cell receptor beta chain came from a study of cytomegalovirus exposure and HLA in healthy donors. Broader study findings: The authors later found TCR association rates varying by HLA locus, with DRB1 most and HLA-C fewest. The classifier reportedly diagnosed cytomegalovirus status with high sensitivity and specificity. Donor immune exposure was known only as CMV serostatus.

The PCR was carried out with 60 Vbeta primers and 13 Jbeta primers. Libraries were prepared by immunoSEQ multiplex PCR; TCRdb keeps only in-frame clonotypes and omits some of them. The sample comprises around 85,000 clones, around 77% of which are singletons, and 5.5% to 8% rests with the top ten. Concerning this clone: Antigen specificity is unknown.

Sequenced: PBMCs. The TCR sequence derives from a man between 25 and 39 years old in good health and CMV-seronegative.

The CDR3 spells CASSSAKDQDRRHEQYF. CDR3 coding DNA: TGTGCCAGCAGCTCCGCGAAGGACCAGGACAGGCGCCACGAGCAGTACTTC. The chain joins TRBV7-9 to TRBJ2-7; 7 positions match TRBD1. The CDR3 totals 17 residues. Germline lookup yields CDR1 SEHNR and CDR2 FQNEAQ (reference sequence). The V and J ends lost 4 bases and 5 bases, in that order; junction bases with no gene match: 17.